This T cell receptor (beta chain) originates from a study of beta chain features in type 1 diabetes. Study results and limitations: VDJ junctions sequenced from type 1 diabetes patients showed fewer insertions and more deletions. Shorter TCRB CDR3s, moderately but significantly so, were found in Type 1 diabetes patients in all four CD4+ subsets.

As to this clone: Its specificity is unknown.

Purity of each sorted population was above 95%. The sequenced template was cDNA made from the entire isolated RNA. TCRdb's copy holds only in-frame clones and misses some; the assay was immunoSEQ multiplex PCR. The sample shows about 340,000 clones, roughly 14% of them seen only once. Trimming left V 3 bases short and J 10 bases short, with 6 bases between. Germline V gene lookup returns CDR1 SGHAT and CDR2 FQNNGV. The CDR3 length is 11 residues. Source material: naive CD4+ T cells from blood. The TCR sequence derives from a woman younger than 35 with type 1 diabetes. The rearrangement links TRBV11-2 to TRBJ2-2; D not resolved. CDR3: CASSFYAELFF. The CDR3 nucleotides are TGTGCCAGCAGCTTCTATGCGGAGCTGTTTTTT. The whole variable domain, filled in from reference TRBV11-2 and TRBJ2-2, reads EAGVAQSPRYKIIEKRQSVAFWCNPISGHATLYWYQQILGQGPKLLIQFQNNGVVDDSQLPKDRFSAERLKGVDSTLKIQPAKLEDSAVYLCASSFYAELFFGEGSRLTVL.